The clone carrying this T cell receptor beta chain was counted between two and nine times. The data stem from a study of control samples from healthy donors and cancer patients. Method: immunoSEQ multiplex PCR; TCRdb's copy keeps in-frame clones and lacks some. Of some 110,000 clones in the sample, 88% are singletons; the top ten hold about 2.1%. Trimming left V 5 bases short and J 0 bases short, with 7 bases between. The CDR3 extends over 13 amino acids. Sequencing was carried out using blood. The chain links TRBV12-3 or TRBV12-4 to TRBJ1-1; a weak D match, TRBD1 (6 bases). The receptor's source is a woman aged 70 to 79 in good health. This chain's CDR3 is CASSRQVNTEAFF. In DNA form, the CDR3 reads TGTGCCAGCAGTAGACAGGTGAACACTGAAGCTTTCTTT.